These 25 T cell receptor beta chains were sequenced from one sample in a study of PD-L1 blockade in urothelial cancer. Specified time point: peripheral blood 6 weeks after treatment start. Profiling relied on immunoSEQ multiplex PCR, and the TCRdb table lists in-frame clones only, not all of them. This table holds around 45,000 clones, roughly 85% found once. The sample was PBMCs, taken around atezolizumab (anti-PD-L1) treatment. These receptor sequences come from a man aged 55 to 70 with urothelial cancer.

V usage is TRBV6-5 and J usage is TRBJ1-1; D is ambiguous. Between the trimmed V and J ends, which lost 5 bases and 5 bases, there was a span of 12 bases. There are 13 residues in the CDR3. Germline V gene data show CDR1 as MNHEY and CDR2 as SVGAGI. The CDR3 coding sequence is TGTGCCAGCAGTCCGAACGCGGGAACTGAAGCTTTCTTT. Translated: CASSPNAGTEAFF.

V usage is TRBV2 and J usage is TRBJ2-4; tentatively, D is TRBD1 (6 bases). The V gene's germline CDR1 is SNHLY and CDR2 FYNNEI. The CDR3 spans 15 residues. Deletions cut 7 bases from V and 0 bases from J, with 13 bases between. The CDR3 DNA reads TGTGCCAGCAAAGGACAGCCGATAGCCAAAAACATTCAGTACTTC. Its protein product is CASKGQPIAKNIQYF.

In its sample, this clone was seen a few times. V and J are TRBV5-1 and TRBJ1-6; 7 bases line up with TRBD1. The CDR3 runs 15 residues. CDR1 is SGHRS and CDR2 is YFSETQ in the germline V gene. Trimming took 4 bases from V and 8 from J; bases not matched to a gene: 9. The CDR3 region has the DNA TGCGCCAGCAGCGGCGACGGACAGGAACATTCACCCCTCCACTTT. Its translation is CASSGDGQEHSPLHF.

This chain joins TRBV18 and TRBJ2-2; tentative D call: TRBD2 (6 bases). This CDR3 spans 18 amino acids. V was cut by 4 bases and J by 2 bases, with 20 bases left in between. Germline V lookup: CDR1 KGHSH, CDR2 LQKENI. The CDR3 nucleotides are TGTGCCAGCTCACGACCCGTGGCGGGGCAGGGAAACACCGGGGAGCTGTTTTTT. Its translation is CASSRPVAGQGNTGELFF.

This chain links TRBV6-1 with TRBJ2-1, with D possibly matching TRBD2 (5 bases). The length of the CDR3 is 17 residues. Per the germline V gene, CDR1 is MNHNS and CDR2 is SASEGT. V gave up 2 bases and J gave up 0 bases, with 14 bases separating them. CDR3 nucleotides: TGTGCCAGCAGTGAACTACCCATTGGGAGCTCCTACAATGAGCAGTTCTTC. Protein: CASSELPIGSSYNEQFF.

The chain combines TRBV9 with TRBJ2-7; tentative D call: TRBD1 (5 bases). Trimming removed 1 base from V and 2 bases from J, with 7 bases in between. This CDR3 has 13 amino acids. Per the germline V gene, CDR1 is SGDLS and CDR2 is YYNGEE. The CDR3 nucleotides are TGTGCCAGCAGCGTAAGGGGCACCTACGAGCAGTACTTC. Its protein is CASSVRGTYEQYF.

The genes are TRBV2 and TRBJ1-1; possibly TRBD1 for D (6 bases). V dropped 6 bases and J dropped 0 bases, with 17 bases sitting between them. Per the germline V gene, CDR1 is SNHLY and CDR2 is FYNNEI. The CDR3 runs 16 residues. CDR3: CASSLEQGTMNTEAFF. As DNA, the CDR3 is TGTGCCAGCAGCCTGGAACAGGGAACAATGAACACTGAAGCTTTCTTT.

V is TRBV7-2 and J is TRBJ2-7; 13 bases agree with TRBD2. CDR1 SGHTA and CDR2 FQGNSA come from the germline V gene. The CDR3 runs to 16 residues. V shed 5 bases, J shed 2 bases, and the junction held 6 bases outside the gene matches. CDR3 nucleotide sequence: TGTGCCAGCAGCCTGTATACTAGCGGGGGGGCCTACGAGCAGTACTTC. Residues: CASSLYTSGGAYEQYF.

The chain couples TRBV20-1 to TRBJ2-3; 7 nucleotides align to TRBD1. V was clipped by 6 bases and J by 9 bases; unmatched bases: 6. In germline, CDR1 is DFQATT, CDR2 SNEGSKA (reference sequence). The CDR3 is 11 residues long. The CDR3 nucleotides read TGCAGTGCCACCACAGGGGAGACGCAGTATTTT. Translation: CSATTGETQYF.

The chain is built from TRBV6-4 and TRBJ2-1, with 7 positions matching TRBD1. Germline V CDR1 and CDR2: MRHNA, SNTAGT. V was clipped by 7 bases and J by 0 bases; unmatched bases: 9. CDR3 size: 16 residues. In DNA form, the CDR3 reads TGTGCCAGCAAATACAGGGGCCTAACCTCCTACAATGAGCAGTTCTTC. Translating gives CASKYRGLTSYNEQFF.

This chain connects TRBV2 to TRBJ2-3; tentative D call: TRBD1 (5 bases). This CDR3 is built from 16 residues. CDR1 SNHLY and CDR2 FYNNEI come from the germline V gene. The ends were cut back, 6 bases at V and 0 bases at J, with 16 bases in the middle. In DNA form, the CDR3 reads TGTGCCAGCAGAGCCAGCCTGACAGCGAGCACAGATACGCAGTATTTT. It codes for CASRASLTASTDTQYF.

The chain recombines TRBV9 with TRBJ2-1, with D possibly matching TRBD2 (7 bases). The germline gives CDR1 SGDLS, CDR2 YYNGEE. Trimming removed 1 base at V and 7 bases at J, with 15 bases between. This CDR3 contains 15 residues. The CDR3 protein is CASSVLGGRINEQFF. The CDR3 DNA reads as TGTGCCAGCAGCGTACTGGGGGGGCGCATTAATGAGCAGTTCTTC.

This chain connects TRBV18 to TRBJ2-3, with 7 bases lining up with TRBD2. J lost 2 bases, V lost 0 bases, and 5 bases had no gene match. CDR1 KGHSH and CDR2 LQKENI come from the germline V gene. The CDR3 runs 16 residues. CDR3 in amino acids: CASSPPGRAPTDTQYF. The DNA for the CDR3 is TGTGCCAGCTCACCACCAGGGAGGGCTCCCACAGATACGCAGTATTTT.

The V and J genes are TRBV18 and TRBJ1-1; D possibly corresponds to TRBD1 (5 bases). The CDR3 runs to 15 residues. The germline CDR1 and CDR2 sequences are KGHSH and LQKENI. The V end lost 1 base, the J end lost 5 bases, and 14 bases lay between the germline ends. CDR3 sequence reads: CASSPLDGGVTEAFF. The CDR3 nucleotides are TGTGCCAGCTCACCACTCGACGGGGGAGTAACTGAAGCTTTCTTT.

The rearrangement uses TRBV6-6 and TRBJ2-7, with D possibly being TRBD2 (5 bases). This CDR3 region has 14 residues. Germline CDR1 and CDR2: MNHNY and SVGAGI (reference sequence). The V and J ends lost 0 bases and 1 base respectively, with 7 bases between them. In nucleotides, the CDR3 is TGTGCCAGCAGTTACTCCGTAGCGTCCTACGAGCAGTACTTC. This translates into CASSYSVASYEQYF.

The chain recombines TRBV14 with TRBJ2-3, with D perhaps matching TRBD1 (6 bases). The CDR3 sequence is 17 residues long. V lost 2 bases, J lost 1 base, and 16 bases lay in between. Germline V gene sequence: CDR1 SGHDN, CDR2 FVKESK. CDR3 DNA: TGTGCCAGCAGCCAACGCAGGGGAATAATCGGCACAGATACGCAGTATTTT. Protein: CASSQRRGIIGTDTQYF.

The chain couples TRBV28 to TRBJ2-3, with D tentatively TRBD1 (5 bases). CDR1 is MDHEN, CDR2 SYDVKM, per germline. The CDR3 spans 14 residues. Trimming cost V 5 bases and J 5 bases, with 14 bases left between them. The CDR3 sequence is CASSPVTGLDTQYF. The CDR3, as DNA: TGTGCCAGCAGTCCTGTTACAGGCTTAGATACGCAGTATTTT.

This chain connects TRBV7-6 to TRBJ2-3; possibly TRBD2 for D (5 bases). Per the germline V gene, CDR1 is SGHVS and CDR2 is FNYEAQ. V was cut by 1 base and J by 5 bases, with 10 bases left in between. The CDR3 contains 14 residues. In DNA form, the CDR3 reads TGTGCCAGCAGCTTAGGACCACGGGGAGATACGCAGTATTTT. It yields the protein CASSLGPRGDTQYF.

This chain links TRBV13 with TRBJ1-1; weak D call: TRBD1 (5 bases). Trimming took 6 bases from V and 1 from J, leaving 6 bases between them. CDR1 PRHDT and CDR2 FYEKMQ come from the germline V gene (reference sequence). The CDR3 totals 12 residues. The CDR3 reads CASRGQNTEAFF. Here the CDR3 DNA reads TGTGCCAGCAGAGGACAGAACACTGAAGCTTTCTTT. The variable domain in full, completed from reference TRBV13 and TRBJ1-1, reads AAGVIQSPRHLIKEKRETATLKCYPIPRHDTVYWYQQGPGQDPQFLISFYEKMQSDKGSIPDRFSAQQFSDYHSELNMSSLELGDSALYFCASRGQNTEAFFGQGTRLTVV.

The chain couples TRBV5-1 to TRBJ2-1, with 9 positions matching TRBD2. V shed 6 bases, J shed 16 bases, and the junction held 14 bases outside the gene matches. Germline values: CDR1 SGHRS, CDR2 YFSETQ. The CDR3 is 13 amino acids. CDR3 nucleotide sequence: TGCGCCAGCATGCCCGGCGGGGGGGGAGGTAGATTCTTC. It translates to CASMPGGGGGRFF.

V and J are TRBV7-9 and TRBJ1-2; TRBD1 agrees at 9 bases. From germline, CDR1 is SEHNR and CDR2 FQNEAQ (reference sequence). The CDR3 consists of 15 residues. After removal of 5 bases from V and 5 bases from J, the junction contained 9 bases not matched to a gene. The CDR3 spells CASSAFETGGYGYTF. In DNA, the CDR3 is TGTGCCAGCAGCGCCTTCGAGACAGGGGGTTATGGCTACACCTTC.

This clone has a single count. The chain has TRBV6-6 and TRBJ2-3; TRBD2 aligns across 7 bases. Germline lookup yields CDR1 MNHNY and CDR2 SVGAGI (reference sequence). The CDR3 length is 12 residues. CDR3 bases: TGTGCGTCCAGCGGGGCCGCAGATACGCAGTATTTT. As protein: CASSGAADTQYF.

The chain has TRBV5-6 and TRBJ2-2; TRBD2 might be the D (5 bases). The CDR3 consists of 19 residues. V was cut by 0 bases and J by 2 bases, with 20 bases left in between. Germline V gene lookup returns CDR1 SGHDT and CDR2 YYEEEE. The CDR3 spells CASSLGKAGQTRNTGELFF. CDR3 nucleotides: TGTGCCAGCAGCTTGGGGAAGGCGGGCCAAACCCGAAACACCGGGGAGCTGTTTTTT. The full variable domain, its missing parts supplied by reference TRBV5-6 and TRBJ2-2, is DAGVTQSPTHLIKTRGQQVTLRCSPKSGHDTVSWYQQALGQGPQFIFQYYEEEERQRGNFPDRFSGHQFPNYSSELNVNALLLGDSALYLCASSLGKAGQTRNTGELFFGEGSRLTVL.

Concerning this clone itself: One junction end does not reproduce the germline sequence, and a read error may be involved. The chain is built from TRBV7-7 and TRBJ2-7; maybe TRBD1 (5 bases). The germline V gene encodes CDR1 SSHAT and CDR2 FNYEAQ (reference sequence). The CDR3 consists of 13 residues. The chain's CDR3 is CASSPVQGGEQYF. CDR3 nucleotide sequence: TGTGCTAGCAGCCCCGTGCAGGGCGGCGAGCAGTACTTC.

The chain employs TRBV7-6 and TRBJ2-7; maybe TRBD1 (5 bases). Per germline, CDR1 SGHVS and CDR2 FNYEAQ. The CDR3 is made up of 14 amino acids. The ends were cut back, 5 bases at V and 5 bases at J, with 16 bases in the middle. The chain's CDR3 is CASSIGSGRNEQYF. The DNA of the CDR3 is TGTGCCAGCAGCATCGGGTCAGGGCGCAACGAGCAGTACTTC.